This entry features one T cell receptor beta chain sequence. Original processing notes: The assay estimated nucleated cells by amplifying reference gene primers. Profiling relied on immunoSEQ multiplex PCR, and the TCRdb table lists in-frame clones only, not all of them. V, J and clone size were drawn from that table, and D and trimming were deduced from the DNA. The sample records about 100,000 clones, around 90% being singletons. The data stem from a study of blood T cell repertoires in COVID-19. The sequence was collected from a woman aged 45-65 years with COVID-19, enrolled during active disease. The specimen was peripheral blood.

CDR3: CASSERGGTEAFF. CDR3 nucleotide sequence: TGTGCCAGCAGTGAACGGGGGGGAACTGAAGCTTTCTTT. This sequence joins TRBV2 and TRBJ1-1; possible D gene TRBD1, 5 bases. Per germline, CDR1 SNHLY and CDR2 FYNNEI. Trimming cost V 2 bases and J 5 bases, with 9 bases left between them. The CDR3 spans 13 residues. The full variable domain, completed using reference TRBV2 and TRBJ1-1, is EPEVTQTPSHQVTQMGQEVILRCVPISNHLYFYWYRQILGQKVEFLVSFYNNEISEKSEIFDDQFSVERPDGSNFTLKIRSTKLEDSAMYFCASSERGGTEAFFGQGTRLTVV.